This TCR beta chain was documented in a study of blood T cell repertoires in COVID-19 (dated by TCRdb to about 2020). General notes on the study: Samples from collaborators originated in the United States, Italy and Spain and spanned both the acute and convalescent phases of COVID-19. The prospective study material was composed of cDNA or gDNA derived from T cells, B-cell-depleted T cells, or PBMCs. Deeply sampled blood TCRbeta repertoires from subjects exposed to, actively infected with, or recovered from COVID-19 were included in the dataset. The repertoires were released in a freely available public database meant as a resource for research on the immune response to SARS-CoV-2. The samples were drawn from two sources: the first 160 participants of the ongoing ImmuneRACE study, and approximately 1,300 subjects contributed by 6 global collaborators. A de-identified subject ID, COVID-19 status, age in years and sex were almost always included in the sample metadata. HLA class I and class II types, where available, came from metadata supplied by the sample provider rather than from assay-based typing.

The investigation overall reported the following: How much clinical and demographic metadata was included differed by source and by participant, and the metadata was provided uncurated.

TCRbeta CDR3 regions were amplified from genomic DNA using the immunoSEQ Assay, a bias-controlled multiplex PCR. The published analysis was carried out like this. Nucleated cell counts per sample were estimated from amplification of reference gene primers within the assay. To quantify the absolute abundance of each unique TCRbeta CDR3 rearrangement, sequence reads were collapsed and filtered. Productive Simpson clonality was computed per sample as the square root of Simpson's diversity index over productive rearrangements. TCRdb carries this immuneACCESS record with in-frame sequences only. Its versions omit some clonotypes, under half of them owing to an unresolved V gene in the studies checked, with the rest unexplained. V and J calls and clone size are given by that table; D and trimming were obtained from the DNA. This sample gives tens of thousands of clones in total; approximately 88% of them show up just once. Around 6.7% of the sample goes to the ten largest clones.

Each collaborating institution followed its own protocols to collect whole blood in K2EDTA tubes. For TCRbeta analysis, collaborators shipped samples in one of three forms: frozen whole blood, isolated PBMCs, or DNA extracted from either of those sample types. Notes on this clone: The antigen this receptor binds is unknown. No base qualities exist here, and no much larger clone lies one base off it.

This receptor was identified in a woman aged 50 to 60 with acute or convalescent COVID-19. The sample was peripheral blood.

The nucleotides are TGTGCCAGTAGTGCTCCGGGACTAGCAGTCGACGAGCAGTACTTC. Translation gives CASSAPGLAVDEQYF. Here the chain combines TRBV19 and TRBJ2-7; TRBD2 aligns with 9 central bases. The CDR3 contains 15 residues, cysteine and phenylalanine counted. Only the CDR3 DNA is retained, 45 bases long and in frame from the first base. Trimming takes 5 bases off V and 5 bases off J; junction bases not matched to a gene: 10. From a lookup of the germline V gene (reference sequence), CDR1 and CDR2 are LNHDA and SQIVND.